This TCR beta chain derives from a study of graft-versus-host responses after intestinal transplantation. Across the study: Following induction with anti-thymocyte globulin, all recipients were given tacrolimus and steroids for two to three years.

CDR1 is SGDLS, CDR2 YYNGEE, per germline. V lost 0 bases to trimming and J lost 4 bases, with 5 bases between them. This CDR3 comprises 13 residues. The method was immunoSEQ multiplex PCR; TCRdb's version includes in-frame clones alone and lacks a portion of them. The sample shows 130,000 or so clones, approximately 91% of them seen only once. Concerning this clone itself: The antigen is not known.

The chain recombines TRBV9 with TRBJ1-3; D ambiguous. Sequenced here: unstimulated CD4+ T cells sorted from spleen or lymph node cells, sampled before intestinal transplant. The clonotype comes from a human donor who received an intestinal transplant. CDR3 amino acids: CASSVDLGNTIYF. CDR3 coding DNA: TGTGCCAGCAGCGTAGATCTGGGAAACACCATATATTTT.